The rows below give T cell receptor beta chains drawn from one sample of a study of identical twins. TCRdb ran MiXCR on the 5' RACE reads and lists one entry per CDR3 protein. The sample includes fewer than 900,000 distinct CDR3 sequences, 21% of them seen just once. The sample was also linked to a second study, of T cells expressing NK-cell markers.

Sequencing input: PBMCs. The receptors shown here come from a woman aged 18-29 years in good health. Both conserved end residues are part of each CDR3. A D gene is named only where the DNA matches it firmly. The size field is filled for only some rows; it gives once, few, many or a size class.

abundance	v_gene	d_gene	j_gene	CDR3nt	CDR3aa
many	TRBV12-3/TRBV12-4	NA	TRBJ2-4	TGTGCCAGCAGTTTCGGCAAAAACATTCAGTACTTC	CASSFGKNIQYF
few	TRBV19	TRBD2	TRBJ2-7	TGTGCCAGTAGTATGCGCACTAGCGCTTTTTACGAGCAGTACTTC	CASSMRTSAFYEQYF
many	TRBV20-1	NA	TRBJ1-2	TGCAGTGCTAGTCCCGGATATGGCTACACCTTC	CSASPGYGYTF
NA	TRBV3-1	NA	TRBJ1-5	TGTGCCAGCAGCACGCGGGCGGGGCAGCCCCAGCATTTT	CASSTRAGQPQHF
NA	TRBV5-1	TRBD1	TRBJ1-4	TGCGCCAGCAGCTTGAGACAGGGCGCCGAAAAACTGTTTTTT	CASSLRQGAEKLFF
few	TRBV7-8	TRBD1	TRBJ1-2	TGTGCCAGCAGCTTCCAGGGGGCAAGGAACTATGGCTACACCTTC	CASSFQGARNYGYTF
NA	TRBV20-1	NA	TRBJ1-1	TGCAGTGCTAGAGAGCTAGAACGGGGCACTGAAGCTTTCTTT	CSARELERGTEAFF
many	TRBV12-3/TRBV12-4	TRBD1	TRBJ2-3	TGTGCCAGCAGTCGGCAGGGGGCAGATACGCAGTATTTT	CASSRQGADTQYF
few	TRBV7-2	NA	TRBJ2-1	TGTGCCAGCAGCTTAAACAGGGTCAATGAGCAGTTCTTC	CASSLNRVNEQFF
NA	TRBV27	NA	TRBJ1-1	TGTGCCAGCCGGGACCCGATGAACACTGAAGCTTTCTTT	CASRDPMNTEAFF
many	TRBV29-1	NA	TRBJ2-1	TGCAGCGTGAAAGCGGGCCTCTACAATGAGCAGTTCTTC	CSVKAGLYNEQFF
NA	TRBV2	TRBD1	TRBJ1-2	TGTGCCAGCAGTGCCGGGACAGGCAACTATGGCTACACCTTC	CASSAGTGNYGYTF
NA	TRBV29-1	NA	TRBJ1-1	TGCAGCGTCTCCCGACTCACCCGAGACACTGAAGCTTTCTTT	CSVSRLTRDTEAFF
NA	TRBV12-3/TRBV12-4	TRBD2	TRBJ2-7	TGTGCCAGCAGGCCGACTAGCGGGAGACCCTCCTACGAGCAGTACTTC	CASRPTSGRPSYEQYF
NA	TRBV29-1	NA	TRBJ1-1	TGCAGCGCCGGAGGGCACACTGAAGCTTTCTTT	CSAGGHTEAFF
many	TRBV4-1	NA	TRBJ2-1	TGCGCCAGCAGCCAGGCGGACTTGGTGTCTCTCTCCTACAATGAGCAGTTCTTC	CASSQADLVSLSYNEQFF
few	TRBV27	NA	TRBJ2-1	TGTGCCAGCAGTTTCCCGGGAAAGATGAATGAGCAGTTCTTC	CASSFPGKMNEQFF
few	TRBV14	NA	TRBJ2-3	TGTGCCAGCAGCCAAGGGTGGGGAAGCAATACAGATACGCAGTATTTT	CASSQGWGSNTDTQYF
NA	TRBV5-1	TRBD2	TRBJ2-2	TGCGCCAGCAAACAAGGGACTAGCGGGAACACCGGGGAGCTGTTTTTT	CASKQGTSGNTGELFF
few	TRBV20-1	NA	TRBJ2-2	TGCAGTGCTAGAGATAACGCGCGGGCGAACACCGGGGAGCTGTTTTTT	CSARDNARANTGELFF
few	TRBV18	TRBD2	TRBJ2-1	TGTGCCAGCTCACCCGCTAGCGGGAGTAAAAGTGAGCAGTTCTTC	CASSPASGSKSEQFF
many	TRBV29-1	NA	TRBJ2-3	TGCAGCGTTGAAGATCGAACTAGCACAGATACGCAGTATTTT	CSVEDRTSTDTQYF
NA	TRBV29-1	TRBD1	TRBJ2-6	TGCAGCGTTGCACCCCCCCCGGGACAGGGAAAATCTGGGGCCAACGTCCTGACTTTC	CSVAPPPGQGKSGANVLTF
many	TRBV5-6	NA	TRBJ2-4	TGTGCCAGCAGCTTGTCTGGGTGGGAAAACATTCAGTACTTC	CASSLSGWENIQYF
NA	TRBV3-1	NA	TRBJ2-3	TGTGCCAGCACCCAAATAATCGGAGGGGGAAGATCAGATACGCAGTATTTT	CASTQIIGGGRSDTQYF
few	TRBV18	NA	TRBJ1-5	TGTGCCAGCTCCCCCTCGAGTCTTAGCAATCAGCCCCAGCATTTT	CASSPSSLSNQPQHF
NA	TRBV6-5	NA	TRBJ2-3	TGTGCCAGCAGTTACTCCCGGACCACCACAGATACGCAGTATTTT	CASSYSRTTTDTQYF
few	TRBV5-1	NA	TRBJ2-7	TGCGCCAGCAGCTTGCTCGGGGGCAGGACCTACGAGCAGTACTTC	CASSLLGGRTYEQYF
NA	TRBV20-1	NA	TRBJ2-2	TGCAGTGCTAGGAGGCGGGACCGCACCGGGGAGCTGTTTTTT	CSARRRDRTGELFF
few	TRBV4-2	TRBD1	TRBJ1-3	TGTGCCAGCAGCCTTCGGGACAGATCTGGAAACACCATATATTTT	CASSLRDRSGNTIYF
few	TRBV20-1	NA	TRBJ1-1	TGCAGTGCTAGAGCGGTAACCCTTTTCTTT	CSARAVTLFF
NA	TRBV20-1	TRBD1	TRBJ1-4	TGCAGTGCTCCCCTACAGGGGGCAGGGGGAAAACTGTTTTTT	CSAPLQGAGGKLFF
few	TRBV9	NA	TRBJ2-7	TGTGCCAGCAGCGTAGGGGCAACTCGAGACTACGAGCAGTACTTC	CASSVGATRDYEQYF
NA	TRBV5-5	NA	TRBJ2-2	TGTGCCAGCAGCTTGGTACGGGGCCACGGGGAGCTGTTTTTT	CASSLVRGHGELFF
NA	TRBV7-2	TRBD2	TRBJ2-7	TGTGCCAGCAGCTTAGGGGTAGCGGGAGTGGGAGAGCAGTACTTC	CASSLGVAGVGEQYF
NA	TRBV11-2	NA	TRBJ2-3	TGTGCCAGCCGCTTAGCGATCAGCACAGATACGCAGTATTTT	CASRLAISTDTQYF
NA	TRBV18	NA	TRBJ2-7	TGTGCCAGCTCAATACGGTCGGAACTCGAGCAGTACTTC	CASSIRSELEQYF
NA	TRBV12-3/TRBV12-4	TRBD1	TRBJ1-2	TGTGCCAGCAGTTTGACAGGGGGTCGGAGTTATGGCTACACCTTC	CASSLTGGRSYGYTF
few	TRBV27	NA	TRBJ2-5	TGTGCCAGCAGTTTTAGGTGGCGGGAGACCCAGTACTTC	CASSFRWRETQYF
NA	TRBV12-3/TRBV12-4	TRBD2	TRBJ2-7	TGTGCCAGCAGCCTGATTGGGGGGGTTAAGGACGAGCAGTACTTC	CASSLIGGVKDEQYF
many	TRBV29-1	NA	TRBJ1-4	TGCAGCGTTGTAAGGGCAGACCCCTCTTCGGGTGAAAAACTGTTTTTT	CSVVRADPSSGEKLFF
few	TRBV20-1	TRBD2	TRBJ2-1	TGCAGTGCTGGGACTAGCGGGGGATTCCTCTTC	CSAGTSGGFLF
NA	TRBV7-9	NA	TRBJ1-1	TGTGCCAGCAGCTTACGGGACGGGAGAACAGGTGAAGCTTTCTTT	CASSLRDGRTGEAFF
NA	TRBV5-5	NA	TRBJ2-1	TGTGCCAGCAGCTACGCGGCTAGCTCCTACAATGAGCAGTTCTTC	CASSYAASSYNEQFF
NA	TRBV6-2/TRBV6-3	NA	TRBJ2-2	TGTGCCAGCAGTTACGCGGGACTGAACACCGGGGAGCTGTTTTTT	CASSYAGLNTGELFF
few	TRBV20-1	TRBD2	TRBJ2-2	TGCAGTGCTAAACTAGCGGGGGGGCCACACGGGGAGCTGTTTTTT	CSAKLAGGPHGELFF
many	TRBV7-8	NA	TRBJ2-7	TGTGCCAGCAGCCCCGGACATCCCTACGAGCAGTACTTC	CASSPGHPYEQYF